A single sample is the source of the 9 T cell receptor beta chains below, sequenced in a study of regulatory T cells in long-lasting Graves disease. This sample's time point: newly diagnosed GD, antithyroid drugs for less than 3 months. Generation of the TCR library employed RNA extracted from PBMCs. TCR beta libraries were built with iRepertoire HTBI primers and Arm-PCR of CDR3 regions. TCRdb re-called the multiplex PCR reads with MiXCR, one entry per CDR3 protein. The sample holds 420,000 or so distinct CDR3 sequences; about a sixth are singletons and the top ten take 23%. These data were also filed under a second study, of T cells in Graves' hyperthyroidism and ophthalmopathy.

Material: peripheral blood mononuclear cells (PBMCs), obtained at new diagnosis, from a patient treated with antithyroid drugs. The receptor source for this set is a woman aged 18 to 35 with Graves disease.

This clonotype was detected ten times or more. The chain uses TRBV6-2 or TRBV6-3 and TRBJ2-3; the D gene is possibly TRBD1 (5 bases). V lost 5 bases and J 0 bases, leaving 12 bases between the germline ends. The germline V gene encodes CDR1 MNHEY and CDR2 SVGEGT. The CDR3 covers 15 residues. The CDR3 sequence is CASSDVGASTDTQYF. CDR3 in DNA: TGTGCCAGCAGTGATGTAGGGGCTAGCACAGATACGCAGTATTTT.

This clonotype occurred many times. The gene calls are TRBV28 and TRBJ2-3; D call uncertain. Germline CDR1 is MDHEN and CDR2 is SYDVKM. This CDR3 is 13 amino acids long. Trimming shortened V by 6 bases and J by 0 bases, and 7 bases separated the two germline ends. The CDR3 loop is CASRHSSTDTQYF. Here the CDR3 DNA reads TGTGCCAGCAGACACTCTAGCACAGATACGCAGTATTTT.

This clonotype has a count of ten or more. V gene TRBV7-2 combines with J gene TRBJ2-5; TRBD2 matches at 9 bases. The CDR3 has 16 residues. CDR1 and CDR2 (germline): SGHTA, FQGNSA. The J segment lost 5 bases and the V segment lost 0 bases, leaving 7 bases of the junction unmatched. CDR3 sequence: CASSLASGSPPETQYF. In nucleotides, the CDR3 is TGTGCCAGCAGCTTAGCTAGCGGGAGCCCACCCGAGACCCAGTACTTC.

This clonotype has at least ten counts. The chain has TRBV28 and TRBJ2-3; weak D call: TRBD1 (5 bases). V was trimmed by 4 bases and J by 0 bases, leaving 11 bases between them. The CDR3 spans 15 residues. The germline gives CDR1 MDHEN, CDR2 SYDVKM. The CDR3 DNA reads TGTGCCAGCAGTTGGGGCTCCACTAGCACAGATACGCAGTATTTT. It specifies CASSWGSTSTDTQYF.

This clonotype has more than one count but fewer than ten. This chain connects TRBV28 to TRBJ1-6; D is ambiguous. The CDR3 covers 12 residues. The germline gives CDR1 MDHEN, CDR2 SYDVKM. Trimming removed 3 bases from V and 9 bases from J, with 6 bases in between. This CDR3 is CASSFRGSPLHF. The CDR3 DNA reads TGTGCCAGCAGTTTCCGGGGTTCACCCCTCCACTTT.

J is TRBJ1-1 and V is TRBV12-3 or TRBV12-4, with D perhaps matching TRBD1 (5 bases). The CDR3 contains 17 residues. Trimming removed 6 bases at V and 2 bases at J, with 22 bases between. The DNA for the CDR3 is TGTGCCAGCAGCTTACCCCCCGGGGCCAGGGTAAACACTGAAGCTTTCTTT. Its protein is CASSLPPGARVNTEAFF.

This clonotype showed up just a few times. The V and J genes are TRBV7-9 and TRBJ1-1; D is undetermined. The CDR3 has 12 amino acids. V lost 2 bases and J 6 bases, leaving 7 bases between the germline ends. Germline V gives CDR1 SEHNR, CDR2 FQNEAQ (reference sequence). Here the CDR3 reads CASSLSPPEAFF. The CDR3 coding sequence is TGTGCCAGCAGCTTATCCCCCCCTGAAGCTTTCTTT.

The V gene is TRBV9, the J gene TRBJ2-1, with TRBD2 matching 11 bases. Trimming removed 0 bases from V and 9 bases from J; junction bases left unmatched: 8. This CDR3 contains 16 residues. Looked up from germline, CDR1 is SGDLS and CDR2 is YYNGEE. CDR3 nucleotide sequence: TGTGCCAGCAGCGTAGAAGTAGCGGGAGGGCCAGGTGAGCAGTTCTTC. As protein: CASSVEVAGGPGEQFF.

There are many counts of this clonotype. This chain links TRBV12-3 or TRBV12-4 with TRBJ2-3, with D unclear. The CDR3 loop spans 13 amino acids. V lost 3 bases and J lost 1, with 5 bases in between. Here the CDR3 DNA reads TGTGCCAGCAGTTTCCGGGGCACAGATACGCAGTATTTT. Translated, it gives CASSFRGTDTQYF.